A single sample is the source of the 10 T cell receptor beta chains below, sequenced in a study of cytomegalovirus exposure and HLA in healthy donors. Primers for the PCR totalled 60 Vbeta and 13 Jbeta. Assay used: immunoSEQ multiplex PCR; TCRdb lists only in-frame clones, some missing. The sample carries roughly 110,000 clones, approximately 82% recorded once. The sequencing sample was made of PBMCs. Receptors were obtained from a man aged 40-55 years in good health and CMV-seronegative.

The rearrangement uses TRBV6-5 and TRBJ2-2, with 8 nucleotides matching TRBD1. This CDR3 is built from 15 residues. V dropped 5 bases and J dropped 4; count of bases not matched to a gene: 6. CDR1 is MNHEY and CDR2 is SVGAGI in the germline V gene. The CDR3 DNA reads TGTGCCAGCAGTCAAGGACAGGGCCCCACCGGGGAGCTGTTTTTT. Encoded protein: CASSQGQGPTGELFF.

Regarding this clone: The same CDR3 is also encoded by other DNA sequences in this sample. The V gene is TRBV21-1, the J gene TRBJ1-4; TRBD1, the D gene given by the table, was not confirmed from the DNA. TRBV21-1 is a pseudogene segment. The CDR3 loop spans 16 amino acids. CDR3 amino acids: CASSKALQGFGEKLFF. For the CDR3, the DNA is TGTGCCAGCAGCAAAGCTCTCCAGGGTTTCGGAGAAAAACTGTTTTTT.

This clone has only a few counts. The V call is TRBV27, the J call TRBJ2-3, with 7 positions matching TRBD1. Germline V CDR1 and CDR2: MNHEY, SMNVEV (reference sequence). After removal of 3 bases from V and 4 bases from J, the junction contained 10 bases not matched to a gene. The CDR3 has 16 amino acids. In DNA form, the CDR3 reads TGTGCCAGCAGTTTTTGGCCAGGGGGTGGTTCAGATACGCAGTATTTT. This sequence encodes CASSFWPGGGSDTQYF.

The CDR3 DNA sequence: TGCGCCAGCAGCTTTACTAGCGGGGCGAACACCGGGGAGCTGTTTTTT. Its protein product is CASSFTSGANTGELFF. V usage is TRBV5-1 and J usage is TRBJ2-2; 10 nucleotides match TRBD2. The CDR3 contains 16 residues. Germline V gene sequence: CDR1 SGHRS, CDR2 YFSETQ. Trimming cost V 2 bases and J 0 bases; bases outside gene matches: 1.

This clone has a handful of counts. The chain combines TRBV4-2 with TRBJ2-5; 9 positions agree with TRBD2. This CDR3 is built from 16 residues. Germline V lookup: CDR1 LGHNA, CDR2 YNFKEQ. The ends lost 0 bases at V and 5 bases at J; junction bases unmatched: 7. The CDR3 bases are TGTGCCAGCAGCCAAGAAAGGGCTAGCGGGGCGGAGACCCAGTACTTC. Its translation is CASSQERASGAETQYF.

The count of this clone is one. The V call is TRBV19, the J call TRBJ2-7; 7 positions match TRBD2. This CDR3 is built from 14 residues. Germline lookup yields CDR1 LNHDA and CDR2 SQIVND (reference sequence). Losses at the gene ends were 6 bases for V and 0 bases for J; bases not matched to a gene: 5. As DNA, the CDR3 is TGTGCCAGTAGCCTGCGGGGGACCTCCTACGAGCAGTACTTC. Its translation is CASSLRGTSYEQYF.

The rearrangement uses TRBV7-9 and TRBJ2-7; 9 bases are a match to TRBD2. The germline V gene encodes CDR1 SEHNR and CDR2 FQNEAQ (reference sequence). This CDR3 contains 17 residues. The ends lost 5 bases at V and 1 base at J; junction bases unmatched: 12. CDR3 sequence: CASSPTPGAGGSYEQYF. In DNA form, the CDR3 reads TGTGCCAGCAGCCCCACCCCAGGGGCGGGGGGGTCCTACGAGCAGTACTTC.

This chain uses TRBV9 with TRBJ1-1, with D possibly matching TRBD1 (5 bases). There are 16 residues in the CDR3. Trimming pared 4 bases from V and 4 bases from J, leaving 20 bases between. Germline V gene lookup returns CDR1 SGDLS and CDR2 YYNGEE. CDR3 in amino acids: CASSPGDWGGVTEAFF. In nucleotides, the CDR3 is TGTGCCAGCAGCCCCGGGGACTGGGGTGGCGTCACTGAAGCTTTCTTT.

The rearrangement links TRBV6-1 to TRBJ2-4, with unresolved D. Looked up from germline, CDR1 is MNHNS and CDR2 is SASEGT. CDR3 size: 8 residues. V was pared by 10 bases and J by 11 bases, with 6 bases between. The CDR3 sequence: CAISLQYF. CDR3 DNA sequence: TGTGCCATCTCCCTTCAGTACTTC.

The chain couples TRBV5-1 to TRBJ2-5; a possible D gene is TRBD1 (6 bases). The CDR3 has 16 residues. With 4 bases removed from V and 3 bases from J, the gap between germline ends came to 19 bases. The germline V gene encodes CDR1 SGHRS and CDR2 YFSETQ. The CDR3: CASSKGNRDREETQYF. The CDR3 DNA reads as TGCGCCAGCAGCAAAGGTAACAGGGATCGCGAAGAGACCCAGTACTTC. The variable domain in full, with the rest retrieved from reference TRBV5-1 and TRBJ2-5, is KAGVTQTPRYLIKTRGQQVTLSCSPISGHRSVSWYQQTPGQGLQFLFEYFSETQRNKGNFPGRFSGRQFSNSRSEMNVSTLELGDSALYLCASSKGNRDREETQYFGPGTRLLVL.